Here is one TCR beta chain with its context. This CDR3 spans 18 amino acids. J was trimmed by 12 bases and V by 3 bases; bases with no gene match: 17. The entry originates in a study of T cell changes during pregnancy in multiple sclerosis. Generated by immunoSEQ multiplex PCR, the TCRdb table keeps only in-frame clones and is missing some. Among 50,000 to 75,000 clones, 93% were seen once, and the ten largest hold over 2.5%. The chain employs TRBV23-1 and TRBJ2-1; TRBD2 matches at 13 bases. TRBV23-1 falls under the ORF class, with uncertain function. The receptor's source is a female donor with multiple sclerosis, enrolled in a pregnancy study. The input for sequencing was CD8+ T cells from peripheral blood mononuclear cells, taken in the third trimester of pregnancy. The CDR3 bases are TGCGCCAGCAGTCATAAGCCTCATCCAGGACTAGCGGGAGTTTTGCAGTTCTTC. Translated, it gives CASSHKPHPGLAGVLQFF.